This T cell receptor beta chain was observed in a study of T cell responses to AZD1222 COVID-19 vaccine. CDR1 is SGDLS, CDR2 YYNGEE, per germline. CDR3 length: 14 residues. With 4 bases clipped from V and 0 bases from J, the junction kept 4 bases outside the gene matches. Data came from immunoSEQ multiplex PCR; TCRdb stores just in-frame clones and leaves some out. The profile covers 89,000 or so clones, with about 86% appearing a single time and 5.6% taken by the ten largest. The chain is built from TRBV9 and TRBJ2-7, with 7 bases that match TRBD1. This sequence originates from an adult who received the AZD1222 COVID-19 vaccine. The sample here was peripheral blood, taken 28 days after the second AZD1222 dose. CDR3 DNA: TGTGCCAGCAGCCCCCGACAGGGCTCCTACGAGCAGTACTTC. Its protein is CASSPRQGSYEQYF.